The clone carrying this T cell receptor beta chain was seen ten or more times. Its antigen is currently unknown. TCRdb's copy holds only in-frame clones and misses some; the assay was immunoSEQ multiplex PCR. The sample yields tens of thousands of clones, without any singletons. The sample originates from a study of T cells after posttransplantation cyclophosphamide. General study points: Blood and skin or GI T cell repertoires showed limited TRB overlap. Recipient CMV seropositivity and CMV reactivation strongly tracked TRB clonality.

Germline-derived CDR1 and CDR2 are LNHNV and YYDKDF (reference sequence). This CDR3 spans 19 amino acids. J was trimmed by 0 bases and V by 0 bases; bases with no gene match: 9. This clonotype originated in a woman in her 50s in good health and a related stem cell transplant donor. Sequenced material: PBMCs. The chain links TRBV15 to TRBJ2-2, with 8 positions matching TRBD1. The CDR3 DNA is TGTGCCACCAGCAGAGATCGGATGGGACAGGTCGCGAACACCGGGGAGCTGTTTTTT. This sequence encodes CATSRDRMGQVANTGELFF. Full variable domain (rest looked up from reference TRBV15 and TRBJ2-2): DAMVIQNPRYQVTQFGKPVTLSCSQTLNHNVMYWYQQKSSQAPKLLFHYYDKDFNNEADTPDNFQSRRPNTSFCFLDIRSPGLGDTAMYLCATSRDRMGQVANTGELFFGEGSRLTVL.